The sequence of this T cell receptor beta chain was determined in a study of T-cell memory formation after mild COVID-19. This clonotype has just a few counts. Its antigen is unidentified. Constant-segment primers were used for 5'RACE, and the resulting TCR alpha and TCR beta cDNA libraries carried sample barcodes and UMIs. One entry per CDR3 protein results from TCRdb running MiXCR on the 5' RACE reads. Of 380,000 or so distinct CDR3 sequences detected, 12% to 15% appear once; the ten largest clones hold about 24%. Study outcomes and limitations: CD4+ contracting clones were mainly CM and EM; CD8+ ones, EMRA. The finding that pre-infection memory included some responding clones suggested that cross-reactive memory joined. Day 37-peaking second-wave clones had unconfirmed SARS-CoV-2 specificity.

From germline, CDR1 is SGHAT and CDR2 FQDESV (reference sequence). Trimming pared 5 bases from V and 4 bases from J, leaving 12 bases between. The CDR3 consists of 13 residues. The chain uses TRBV11-1 and TRBJ2-7; possibly TRBD2 for D (6 bases). The sequencing input was PBMCs or a T cell subset sorted from them (not recorded which). The sequence came from a man aged 18 to 29 who had mild COVID-19 (a few samples of this study predate the infection). Cell type and time point are not known. CDR3 in DNA: TGTGCCAGCAGCCGGGACTCCGGTTACGAGCAGTACGTC. Translating it yields CASSRDSGYEQYV.